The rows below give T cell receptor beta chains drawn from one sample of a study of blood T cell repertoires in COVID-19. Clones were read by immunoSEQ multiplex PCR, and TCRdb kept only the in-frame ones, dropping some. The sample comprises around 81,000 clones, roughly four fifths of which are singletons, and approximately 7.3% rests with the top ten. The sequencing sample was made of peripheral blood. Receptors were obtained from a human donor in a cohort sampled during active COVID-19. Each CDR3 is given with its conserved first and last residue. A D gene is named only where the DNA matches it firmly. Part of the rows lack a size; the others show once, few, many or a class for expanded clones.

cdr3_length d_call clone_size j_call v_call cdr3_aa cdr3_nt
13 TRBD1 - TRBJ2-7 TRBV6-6 CASRTGGKYEQYF TGTGCCAGCAGGACAGGGGGCAAATACGAGCAGTACTTC
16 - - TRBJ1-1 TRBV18 CASSPAGGAVNTEAFF TGTGCCAGCTCACCGGCGGGAGGGGCAGTCAACACTGAAGCTTTCTTT
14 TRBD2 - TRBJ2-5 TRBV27 CASKTSGAQETQYF TGTGCCAGCAAGACTAGCGGGGCCCAAGAGACCCAGTACTTC
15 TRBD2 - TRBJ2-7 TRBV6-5 CASSYGRGGTYEQYF TGTGCCAGCAGTTACGGGCGGGGGGGCACGTACGAGCAGTACTTC
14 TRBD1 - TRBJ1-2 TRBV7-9 CASSLRQGFDGYTF TGTGCCAGCAGCTTAAGACAGGGTTTTGATGGCTACACCTTC
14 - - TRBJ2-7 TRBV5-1 CASSLEGGSYDEYF TGCGCCAGCAGCTTGGAGGGGGGGTCGTATGATGAGTACTTC
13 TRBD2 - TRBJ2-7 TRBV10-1 CASSESDIGTRYF TGCGCCAGCAGTGAGTCGGATATAGGGACTAGGTACTTC
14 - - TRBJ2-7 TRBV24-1 CATSKGGDPYEQYF TGTGCCACCTCGAAGGGGGGGGACCCCTACGAGCAGTACTTC
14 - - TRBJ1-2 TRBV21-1 CASSKLRPGHGYTF TGTGCCAGCAGCAAACTTCGGCCGGGACACGGCTACACCTTC
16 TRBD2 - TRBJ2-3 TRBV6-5 CASSYLRGESTDTQYF TGTGCCAGCAGTTACCTGCGGGGGGAGAGCACAGATACGCAGTATTTT
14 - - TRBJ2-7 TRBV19 CASRPGSGSYEQYF TGTGCCAGTAGACCGGGGAGCGGTTCCTACGAGCAGTACTTC
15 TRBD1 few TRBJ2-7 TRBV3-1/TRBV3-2 CASSYGQDHGHEQYF TGTGCCAGCAGCTACGGACAGGACCATGGCCACGAGCAGTACTTC
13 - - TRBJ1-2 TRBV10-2 CASSPPGNYGYTF TGCGCCAGCAGCCCCCCGGGTAACTATGGCTACACCTTC
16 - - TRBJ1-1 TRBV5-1 CASSAALDRRNTEAFF TGCGCCAGCAGCGCCGCGCTAGACAGGCGTAACACTGAAGCTTTCTTT
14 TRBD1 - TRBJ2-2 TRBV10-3 CAISQTGETGELFF TGTGCCATCAGTCAGACAGGGGAGACCGGGGAGCTGTTTTTT
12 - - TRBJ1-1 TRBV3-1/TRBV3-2 CASRTGNTEAFF TGTGCCAGCAGAACGGGGAACACTGAAGCTTTCTTT
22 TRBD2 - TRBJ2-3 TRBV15 CATSRDFMGLAGGPPRTDTQYF TGTGCCACCAGCAGAGATTTTATGGGACTAGCGGGGGGGCCTCCGAGGACAGATACGCAGTATTTT
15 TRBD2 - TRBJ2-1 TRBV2 CASRGLAGQYNEQFF TGTGCCAGCAGGGGACTAGCGGGGCAATACAATGAGCAGTTCTTC
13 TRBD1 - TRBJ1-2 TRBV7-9 CASSARDRAGYTF TGTGCCAGCAGCGCCCGGGACAGGGCAGGCTACACCTTC
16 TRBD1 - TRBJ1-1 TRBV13 CASSLYNRGANTEAFF TGTGCCAGCAGCTTATACAACAGGGGCGCGAACACTGAAGCTTTCTTT
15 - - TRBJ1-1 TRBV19 CASSPQTSGNTEAFF TGTGCCAGTAGCCCCCAGACGTCAGGGAACACTGAAGCTTTCTTT
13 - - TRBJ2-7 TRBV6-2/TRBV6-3 CASSLTQDYEQYF TGTGCCAGCAGTTTAACACAGGATTACGAGCAGTACTTC
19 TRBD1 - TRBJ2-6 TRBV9 CASSVYSGQASSGANVLTF TGTGCCAGCAGCGTTTATTCCGGACAGGCGAGCTCTGGGGCCAACGTCCTGACTTTC
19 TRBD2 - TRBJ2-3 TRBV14 CASSVLGAGDILSTDTQYF TGTGCCAGCAGCGTCCTCGGTGCGGGGGATATACTTAGCACAGATACGCAGTATTTT
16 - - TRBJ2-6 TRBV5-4 CASSPLQGTGANVLTF TGTGCCAGCAGCCCACTCCAGGGTACTGGGGCCAACGTCCTGACTTTC
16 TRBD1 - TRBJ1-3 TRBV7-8 CASSPPGGQSGNTIYF TGTGCCAGCAGCCCGCCCGGGGGACAGAGTGGAAACACCATATATTTT
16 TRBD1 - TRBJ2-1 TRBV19 CASSINRDRASNEQFF TGTGCCAGTAGTATAAACCGGGACAGGGCTTCCAATGAGCAGTTCTTC
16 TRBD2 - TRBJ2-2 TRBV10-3 CAISPLAGGYTGELFF TGTGCCATCAGTCCTCTAGCGGGGGGTTACACCGGGGAGCTGTTTTTT
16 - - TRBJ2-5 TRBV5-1 CASSLNPPGVGETQYF TGCGCCAGCAGCTTGAATCCTCCAGGGGTAGGGGAGACCCAGTACTTC